These T cell receptor beta chains were read from a single sample in a study of identical twins. TCRdb re-derived calls from the 5' RACE reads in MiXCR, one entry per CDR3 protein. This sample has hundreds of thousands of distinct CDR3 sequences, with around 12% found just once. The same data also went into a second study, on yellow fever vaccine responses in identical twins.

Sequenced input: PBMCs. The origin of the receptors is a woman under 30 in good health. The CDR3 runs from the conserved cysteine through the conserved F or W. The order of the fields is clone size, V gene, J gene, D gene, CDR3 protein, CDR3 DNA. A D gene is named only where the DNA matches it firmly. Expanded clones are given a class, and other clones once, few, many or no size at all.

many,TRBV7-8,TRBJ1-5,.,CASSPTLYSNQPQHF,TGTGCCAGCAGCCCGACACTCTATAGCAATCAGCCCCAGCATTTT
few,TRBV12-3/TRBV12-4,TRBJ2-7,TRBD1,CASSLGQGRYEQYF,TGTGCCAGCAGCTTGGGACAGGGAAGGTACGAGCAGTACTTC
.,TRBV20-1,TRBJ2-1,.,CSARVPSPRGEQFF,TGCAGTGCTAGAGTACCTAGTCCTCGGGGTGAGCAGTTCTTC
.,TRBV24-1,TRBJ1-5,TRBD1,CATSTGRQGAGQPQHF,TGTGCCACCAGTACGGGGCGGCAGGGGGCAGGTCAGCCCCAGCATTTT
.,TRBV28,TRBJ2-3,.,CASSPALRTDTQYF,TGTGCCAGCAGTCCGGCCCTTCGCACAGATACGCAGTATTTT
.,TRBV6-1,TRBJ2-1,TRBD2,CASSPSGNYNEQLF,TGTGCCAGCAGCCCTAGCGGGAACTACAATGAGCAGCTCTTC
few,TRBV20-1,TRBJ2-2,.,CSAGGQTGELFF,TGCAGTGCTGGAGGGCAAACCGGGGAGCTGTTTTTT
.,TRBV5-5,TRBJ2-7,TRBD2,CASSTAGLAGGEQYF,TGTGCCAGCAGCACGGCAGGACTAGCGGGAGGAGAGCAGTACTTC
.,TRBV2,TRBJ2-1,.,CASSEAGYNEQFF,TGTGCCAGCAGTGAAGCGGGGTACAATGAGCAGTTCTTC
few,TRBV29-1,TRBJ1-1,.,CSVDSNRVEAFF,TGCAGCGTTGACTCCAACAGGGTTGAAGCTTTCTTT
.,TRBV9,TRBJ2-2,TRBD1,CASSVGTGREHGELFF,TGTGCCAGCAGCGTTGGGACAGGGAGGGAGCACGGGGAGCTGTTTTTT
few,TRBV20-1,TRBJ2-7,TRBD2,CSAPTSGSWGEQYF,TGCAGTGCCCCGACTAGCGGGAGTTGGGGCGAGCAGTACTTC
.,TRBV20-1,TRBJ2-3,TRBD1,CSARDLSGQGGTDTQYF,TGCAGTGCTAGAGATCTCTCAGGACAGGGTGGGACAGATACGCAGTATTTT
.,TRBV7-8,TRBJ2-5,.,CASSSRGKETQYF,TGTGCCAGCAGCTCCAGGGGAAAAGAGACCCAGTACTTC
.,TRBV4-2,TRBJ1-4,TRBD1,CASRGQGADATNEKLFF,TGTGCCAGCAGGGGACAGGGGGCCGATGCAACTAATGAAAAACTGTTTTTT
few,TRBV7-3,TRBJ2-3,.,CASSLGGHTDTQYF,TGTGCCAGCAGCTTGGGGGGTCACACAGATACGCAGTATTTT
few,TRBV3-1,TRBJ2-1,.,CASSLNTPQGGIYNEQFF,TGTGCCAGCAGCCTCAACACTCCTCAGGGCGGGATCTACAATGAGCAGTTCTTC
.,TRBV4-1,TRBJ2-1,.,CASSRRTELGHEQFF,TGCGCCAGCAGCCGACGGACAGAACTCGGGCATGAGCAGTTCTTC
.,TRBV4-1,TRBJ2-1,.,CASSSRVQGGYNEQFF,TGCGCCAGCAGCTCAAGAGTACAGGGGGGGTACAATGAGCAGTTCTTC
many,TRBV13,TRBJ2-1,.,CASSSRYNEQFF,TGTGCCAGCAGTTCCCGCTACAATGAGCAGTTCTTC
.,TRBV7-2,TRBJ2-2,.,CASSSWVGAGELFF,TGTGCCAGCAGCTCTTGGGTGGGTGCCGGGGAGCTGTTTTTT
.,TRBV11-2,TRBJ2-3,.,CASSPNGGTSTDTQYF,TGTGCCAGCAGCCCCAACGGCGGGACTTCCACAGATACGCAGTATTTT
many,TRBV28,TRBJ1-5,.,CASSTRGLRNQPQHF,TGTGCCAGCAGTACCAGGGGACTTCGGAATCAGCCCCAGCATTTT
.,TRBV4-1,TRBJ2-7,TRBD2,CASSQRGLAGDREQYF,TGCGCCAGCAGCCAGAGGGGTCTAGCGGGAGACAGAGAGCAGTACTTC
few,TRBV7-9,TRBJ2-2,.,CASSLVWTVRGTGELFF,TGTGCCAGCAGCTTAGTATGGACCGTCCGTGGCACCGGGGAGCTGTTTTTT
.,TRBV3-1,TRBJ2-5,TRBD2,CASSQLPGTSGRGETQYF,TGTGCCAGCAGCCAACTCCCTGGGACTAGCGGGAGGGGAGAGACCCAGTACTTC
.,TRBV9,TRBJ1-6,.,CASSGAGYGSPLHF,TGTGCCAGCAGTGGGGCAGGGTATGGTTCACCCCTCCACTTT
few,TRBV9,TRBJ1-1,.,CASSVVEGLGTEAFF,TGTGCCAGCAGCGTAGTGGAGGGGTTGGGGACTGAAGCTTTCTTT
few,TRBV5-1,TRBJ2-3,.,CASSRGRKTDTDTQYF,TGCGCCAGCAGCCGGGGGAGAAAAACAGATACAGATACGCAGTATTTT
.,TRBV12-3/TRBV12-4,TRBJ1-2,TRBD1,CASRAGGQGNYGYTF,TGTGCCAGCCGGGCGGGTGGACAGGGAAACTATGGCTACACCTTC
many,TRBV5-1,TRBJ1-1,.,CASKSLGNTEAFF,TGCGCCAGCAAGAGCTTGGGAAACACTGAAGCTTTCTTT
many,TRBV7-9,TRBJ2-1,TRBD2,CASSLARLAASNEQFF,TGTGCCAGCAGCTTAGCTAGACTAGCGGCCTCCAATGAGCAGTTCTTC
.,TRBV7-9,TRBJ2-1,.,CASSLEIRGDEQFF,TGTGCCAGCAGCTTAGAAATTAGGGGGGATGAGCAGTTCTTC